This T cell receptor beta chain was retrieved from a study of T cell responses to AZD1222 COVID-19 vaccine. Repertoires were generated with immunoSEQ multiplex PCR, while TCRdb's copy carries only in-frame clones and drops some. The sample consists of some 200,000 clones, about 89% of them appearing once. This CDR3 spans 12 amino acids. Trimming took off 2 bases at V and 0 bases at J, with 1 base between the two ends. The material was peripheral blood, obtained 28 days after the second AZD1222 dose. The rearrangement links TRBV12-3 or TRBV12-4 to TRBJ1-2; D is unclear. The receptor comes from an adult who received the AZD1222 COVID-19 vaccine. This CDR3 is CASSLPNYGYTF. The CDR3 DNA follows: TGTGCCAGCAGTTTACCTAACTATGGCTACACCTTC.